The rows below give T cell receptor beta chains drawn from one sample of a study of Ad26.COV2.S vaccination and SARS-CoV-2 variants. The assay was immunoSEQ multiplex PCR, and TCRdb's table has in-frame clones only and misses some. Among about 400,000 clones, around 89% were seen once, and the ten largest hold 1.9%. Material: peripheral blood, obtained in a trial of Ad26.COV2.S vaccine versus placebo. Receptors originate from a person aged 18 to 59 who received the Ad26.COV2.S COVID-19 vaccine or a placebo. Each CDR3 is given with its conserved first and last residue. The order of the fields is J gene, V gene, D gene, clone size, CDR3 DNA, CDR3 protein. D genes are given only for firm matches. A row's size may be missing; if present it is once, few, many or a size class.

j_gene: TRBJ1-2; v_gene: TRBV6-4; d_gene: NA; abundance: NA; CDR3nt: TGTGCCAGCAGTTCCGGGGCCCTCGGGGGCTACACCTTC; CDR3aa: CASSSGALGGYTF
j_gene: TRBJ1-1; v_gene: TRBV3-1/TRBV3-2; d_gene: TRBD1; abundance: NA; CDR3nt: TGTGCCAGCAGCCAAACGGACAGGGAAGCTTTCTTT; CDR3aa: CASSQTDREAFF
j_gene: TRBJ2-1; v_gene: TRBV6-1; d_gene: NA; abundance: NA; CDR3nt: TGTGCCAGCAGTGAAAAGAGCGTTGGGAATGAGCAGTTCTTC; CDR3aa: CASSEKSVGNEQFF
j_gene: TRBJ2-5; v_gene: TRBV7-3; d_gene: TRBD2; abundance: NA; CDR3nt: TGTGCCAGCAGCTCAGGGGTAGCGGGACGGGAGACCCAGTACTTC; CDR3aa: CASSSGVAGRETQYF
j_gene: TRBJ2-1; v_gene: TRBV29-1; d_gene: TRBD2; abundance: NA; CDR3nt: TGCAGCGTCGCCCGCGGCGGGGGACACAATGAGCAGTTCTTC; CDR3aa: CSVARGGGHNEQFF
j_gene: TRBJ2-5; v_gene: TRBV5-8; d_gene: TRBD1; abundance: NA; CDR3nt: TGTGCCAGCAGCAAAAGGACAGGGGCCCAAGAGACCCAGTACTTC; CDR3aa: CASSKRTGAQETQYF
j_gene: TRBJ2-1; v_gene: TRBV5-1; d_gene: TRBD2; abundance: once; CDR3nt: TGCGCCAGCAGCAACCCGGGACTAGCCTACAATGAGCAGTTCTTC; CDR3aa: CASSNPGLAYNEQFF
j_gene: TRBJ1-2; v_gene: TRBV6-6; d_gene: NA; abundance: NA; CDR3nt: TGTGCCGGCGCTTCAGGCTACTATGGCTACACCTTC; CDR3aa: CAGASGYYGYTF
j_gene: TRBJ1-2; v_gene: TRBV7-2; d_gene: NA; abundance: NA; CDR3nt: TGTGCCAGCAGCTTAGAGCGGCAGATCTATGGCTACACCTTC; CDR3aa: CASSLERQIYGYTF
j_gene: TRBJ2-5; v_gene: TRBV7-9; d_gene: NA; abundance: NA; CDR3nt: TGTGCCAGCAGCTTTGTCGCAACCGCCAAAGAGACCCAGTACTTC; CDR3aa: CASSFVATAKETQYF
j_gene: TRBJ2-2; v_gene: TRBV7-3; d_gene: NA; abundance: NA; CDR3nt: TGTGCCAGCAGCCACACCGCCGGGGAGCTGTTTTTT; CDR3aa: CASSHTAGELFF
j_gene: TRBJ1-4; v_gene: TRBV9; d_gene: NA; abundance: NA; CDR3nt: TGTGCCAGCAGCGGAGACACTACGAATGAAAAACTGTTTTTT; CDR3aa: CASSGDTTNEKLFF
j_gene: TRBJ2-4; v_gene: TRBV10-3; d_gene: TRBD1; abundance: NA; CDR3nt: TGTGCCATCAGCCCCGGGACAGGGCGAAACATTCAGTACTTC; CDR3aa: CAISPGTGRNIQYF
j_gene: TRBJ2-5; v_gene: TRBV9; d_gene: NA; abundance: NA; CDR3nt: TGTGCCAGCAGCGTAGCGGGCGAAGAGACCCAGTACTTC; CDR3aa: CASSVAGEETQYF
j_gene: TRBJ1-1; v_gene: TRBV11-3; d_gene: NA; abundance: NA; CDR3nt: TGTGCCAGCAGCCCTCGGGAGGGAAAGAACACTGAAGCTTTCTTT; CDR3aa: CASSPREGKNTEAFF
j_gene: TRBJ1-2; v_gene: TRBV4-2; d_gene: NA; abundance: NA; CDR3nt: TGTGCCAGCAGCCAAGACCGGTCGAATAACTATGGCTACACCTTC; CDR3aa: CASSQDRSNNYGYTF
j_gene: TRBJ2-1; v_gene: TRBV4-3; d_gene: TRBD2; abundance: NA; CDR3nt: TGCGCCAGCAGCCAAGGGGACTACCACAATGAGCAGTTCTTC; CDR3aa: CASSQGDYHNEQFF
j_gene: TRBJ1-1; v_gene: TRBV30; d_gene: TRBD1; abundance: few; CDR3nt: TGTGCCTGGAGGGACAGGGGGCAGGCTTTCTTT; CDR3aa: CAWRDRGQAFF
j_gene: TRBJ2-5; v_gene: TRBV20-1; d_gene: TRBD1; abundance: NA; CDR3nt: TGCAGTGCTAGTCAGGACAGGGTCCAAGAGACCCAGTACTTC; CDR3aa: CSASQDRVQETQYF
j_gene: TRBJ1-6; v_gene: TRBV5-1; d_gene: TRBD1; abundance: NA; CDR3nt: TGCGCCAGCAGCGTACTATGGACAGGAGATAATAATTCACCCCTCCACTTT; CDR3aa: CASSVLWTGDNNSPLHF
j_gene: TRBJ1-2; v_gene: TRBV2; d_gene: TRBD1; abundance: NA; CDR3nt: TGTGCCAGCAGTAAGGTGACAGGGTACGACTATGGCTACACCTTC; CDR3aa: CASSKVTGYDYGYTF
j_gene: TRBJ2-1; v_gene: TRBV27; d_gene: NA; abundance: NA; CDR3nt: TGTGCCAGCAGTTTGGGGGCCACGGAGCAGTTCTTC; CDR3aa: CASSLGATEQFF
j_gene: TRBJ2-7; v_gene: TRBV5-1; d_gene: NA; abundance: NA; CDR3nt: TGCGCCAGCAGCAGGGGTAGGGACACAGCCTACGAGCAGTACTTC; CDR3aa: CASSRGRDTAYEQYF
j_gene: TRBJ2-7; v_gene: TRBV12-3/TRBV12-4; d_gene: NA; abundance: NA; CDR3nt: TGTGCCAGCAGTTCAGGGTCACGCTACGAGCAGTACTTC; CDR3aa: CASSSGSRYEQYF
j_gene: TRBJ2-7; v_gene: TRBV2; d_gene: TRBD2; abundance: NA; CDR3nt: TGTGCCAGCAGACCCGGCGGGAGGGGAAACGAGCAGTACTTC; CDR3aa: CASRPGGRGNEQYF
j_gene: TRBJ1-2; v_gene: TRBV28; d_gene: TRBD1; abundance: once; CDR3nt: TGTGCCAGCAGCCTAGGACAGGGCTATGGCTACACCTTC; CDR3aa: CASSLGQGYGYTF
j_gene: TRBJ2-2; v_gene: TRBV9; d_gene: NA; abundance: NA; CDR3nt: TGTGCCAGCAGCGTGGGGAGGGGGCACACCGGGGAGCTGTTTTTT; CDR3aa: CASSVGRGHTGELFF
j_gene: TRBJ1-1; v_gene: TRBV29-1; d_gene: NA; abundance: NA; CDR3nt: TGCAGCGTTTCGGGACACCCGAACACTGAAGCTTTCTTT; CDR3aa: CSVSGHPNTEAFF
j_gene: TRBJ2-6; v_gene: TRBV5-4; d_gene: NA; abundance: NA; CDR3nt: TGTGCCAGCAGCTTGGGCGGTTCTGGGGCCAACGTCCTGACTTTC; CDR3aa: CASSLGGSGANVLTF
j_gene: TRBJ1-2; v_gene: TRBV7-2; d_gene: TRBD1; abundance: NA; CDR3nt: TGTGCCAGCAGCGCTTACAGGGGGCGCTTGGGGTATGGCTACACCTTC; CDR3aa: CASSAYRGRLGYGYTF
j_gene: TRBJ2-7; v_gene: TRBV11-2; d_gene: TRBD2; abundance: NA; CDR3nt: TGTGCCAGCACCCCGGGAGGGTACGAGCAGTACTTC; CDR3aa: CASTPGGYEQYF
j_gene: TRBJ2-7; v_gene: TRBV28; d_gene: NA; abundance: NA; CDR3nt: TGTGCCAGCAGTTTAAGGGTGTCGGAGCAGTACTTC; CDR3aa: CASSLRVSEQYF